This T cell receptor beta chain was sequenced in a study of CD8 T cell repertoires and HIV-1 epitope variants. In germline, CDR1 is MDHEN, CDR2 SYDVKM. V was clipped by 6 bases and J by 4 bases, with 15 bases between them. The CDR3 totals 14 residues. Produced via immunoSEQ multiplex PCR; TCRdb's table is partial and in-frame only. Here the sample spans 95,000 or so clones, 60% to 80% being singletons. The sequenced material came from uncultured baseline CD8+ T cells from peripheral blood mononuclear cells (PBMCs). The chain uses TRBV28 and TRBJ1-1; D remains unclear. The TCR was taken from a male donor with HIV. The CDR3: CASSRHGVRTEAFF. CDR3 DNA sequence: TGTGCCAGCAGCCGACATGGGGTACGCACTGAAGCTTTCTTT.